Presented here are 2 T cell receptor beta chains from one specimen sequenced in a study of radiotherapy plus CTLA-4 blockade in lung cancer. Profiling relied on immunoSEQ multiplex PCR, and the TCRdb table lists in-frame clones only, not all of them. Counted here are about 97,000 clones, 65% to 75% occurring once; the ten biggest clones make up about 3%. The sequencing here drew on peripheral blood, taken from a patient treated with radiotherapy plus ipilimumab. These receptors were obtained from a human donor with non-small cell lung cancer who had a partial response to radiotherapy plus ipilimumab. Some clones in this sample may be carry-over from other donors' samples.

This chain joins TRBV7-9 and TRBJ2-2; TRBD1 matches 8 bases. CDR3 length: 15 residues. From germline, CDR1 is SEHNR and CDR2 FQNEAQ (reference sequence). V shed 4 bases and J 5 bases; nucleotides not matched to a gene: 6. The CDR3 sequence: CASSSQGVETGELFF. The CDR3 DNA sequence: TGTGCCAGCAGCTCACAGGGGGTGGAGACCGGGGAGCTGTTTTTT.

This chain joins TRBV15 and TRBJ2-1, with D maybe TRBD1 (6 bases). Deletions cut 0 bases from V and 0 bases from J, with 15 bases between. CDR3 length equals 18 residues. Looked up from germline, CDR1 is LNHNV and CDR2 is YYDKDF (reference sequence). The CDR3 spells CATSRDFFRGSSYNEQFF. The CDR3 DNA follows: TGTGCCACCAGCAGAGATTTTTTCAGGGGCAGCTCCTACAATGAGCAGTTCTTC.